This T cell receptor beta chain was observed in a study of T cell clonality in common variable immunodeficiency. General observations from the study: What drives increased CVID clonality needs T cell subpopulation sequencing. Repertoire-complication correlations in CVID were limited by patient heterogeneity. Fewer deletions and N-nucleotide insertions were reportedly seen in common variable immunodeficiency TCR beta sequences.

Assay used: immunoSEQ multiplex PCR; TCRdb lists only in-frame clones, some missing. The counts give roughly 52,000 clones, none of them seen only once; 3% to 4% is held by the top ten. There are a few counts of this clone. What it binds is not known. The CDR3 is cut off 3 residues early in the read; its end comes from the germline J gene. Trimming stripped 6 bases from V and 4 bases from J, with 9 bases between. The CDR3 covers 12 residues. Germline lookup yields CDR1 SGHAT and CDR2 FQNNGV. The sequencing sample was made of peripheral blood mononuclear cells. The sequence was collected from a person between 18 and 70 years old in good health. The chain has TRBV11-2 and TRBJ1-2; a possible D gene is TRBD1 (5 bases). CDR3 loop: CASSKGLYGYTF. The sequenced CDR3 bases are TGTGCCAGCAGTAAGGGACTCTATGGC. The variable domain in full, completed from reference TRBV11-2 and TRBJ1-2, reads EAGVAQSPRYKIIEKRQSVAFWCNPISGHATLYWYQQILGQGPKLLIQFQNNGVVDDSQLPKDRFSAERLKGVDSTLKIQPAKLEDSAVYLCASSKGLYGYTFGSGTRLTVV.